What follows are 18 T cell receptor beta chains derived from one specimen sequenced in a study of response to subunit inactivated influenza vaccine. TCRdb re-analysed the RT-PCR reads in MiXCR, keeping a single row per CDR3 protein. The sample includes about 170,000 distinct CDR3 sequences, approximately 12% seen only once; the top ten take about 29%. This sample was shared with a second study, whose subject was T cells expressing NK-cell markers. That source adds: TCR beta libraries carry UMIs added by 5'RACE template switching.

This specimen was CD8+ T cells sorted from PBMCs, taken 11 to 12 days after vaccination. The receptors were gathered from a man aged 45-65 years who received an inactivated influenza vaccine.

This clonotype was counted only a few times. This chain joins TRBV5-1 and TRBJ1-2; tentatively, D is TRBD1 (5 bases). With 5 bases removed from V and 0 bases from J, the gap between germline ends came to 11 bases. The germline V gene has CDR1 SGHRS and CDR2 YFSETQ. The CDR3 is made up of 14 amino acids. The CDR3: CASRTSGSNYGYTF. The DNA for the CDR3 is TGCGCCAGCAGAACTTCAGGGTCTAACTATGGCTACACCTTC.

The chain joins TRBV6-2 or TRBV6-3 to TRBJ2-1; maybe TRBD2 (6 bases). The CDR3 runs 17 residues. Germline CDR1 reads MNHEY; CDR2 reads SVGEGT. V lost 10 bases and J 8 bases, leaving 30 bases between the germline ends. As DNA, the CDR3 is TGTGCCACAATCAAAACCCTTCCTGCGGGGAGCCTCGATGAGCAGTTCTTC. As protein: CATIKTLPAGSLDEQFF.

Here the CDR3 DNA reads TGTGCCAGCAGTGGGGACAGATGGAGCTCCTATAATTCACCCCTCCACTTT. Encoded protein: CASSGDRWSSYNSPLHF. The rearrangement uses TRBV28 and TRBJ1-6, with TRBD1 matching 7 bases. The CDR3 has 17 residues. Trimming took 5 bases from V and 0 from J; bases not matched to a gene: 7. The germline V gene encodes CDR1 MDHEN and CDR2 SYDVKM.

The CDR3 reads CASSDSQGSTDTQYF. The CDR3 nucleotides read TGTGCCAGCAGTGACTCCCAGGGGAGCACAGATACGCAGTATTTT. The chain employs TRBV6-4 and TRBJ2-3, with a weak D call TRBD1 (6 bases). The CDR3 sequence is 15 residues long. Germline V gives CDR1 MRHNA, CDR2 SNTAGT. Trimming removed 0 bases from V and 0 bases from J, with 7 bases in between.

Ten or more counts support this clonotype. CDR3 protein: CATSRTGYSYEQYF. The CDR3 nucleotides read TGTGCCACCAGCAGGACAGGGTACTCCTACGAGCAGTACTTC. The rearrangement joins TRBV15 to TRBJ2-7; 7 nucleotides match TRBD1. Germline CDR1 LNHNV, CDR2 YYDKDF (reference sequence). The CDR3 covers 14 residues. V lost 3 bases and J lost 0; bases outside the gene matches: 2.

This clonotype was seen a few times. This chain connects TRBV12-3 or TRBV12-4 to TRBJ2-3, with 9 bases lining up with TRBD2. After removal of 0 bases from V and 2 bases from J, the junction contained 9 bases not matched to a gene. This CDR3 has 18 amino acids. CDR3 sequence: CASSLALSRGGDTDTQYF. CDR3 nucleotide sequence: TGTGCCAGCAGTTTAGCGCTCAGCCGCGGGGGGGACACAGATACGCAGTATTTT.

The rearrangement links TRBV7-9 to TRBJ2-7; D remains ambiguous. The CDR3 sequence is 13 residues long. Germline values: CDR1 SEHNR, CDR2 FQNEAQ (reference sequence). V shed 7 bases and J shed 3 bases, with 13 bases lying between them. The CDR3 here is CASIPVTGYEQYF. The CDR3, as DNA: TGTGCCAGCATCCCCGTGACGGGCTACGAGCAGTACTTC.

This clonotype was counted at least ten times. The chain joins TRBV7-9 to TRBJ1-1; the D is unclear. Per germline, CDR1 SEHNR and CDR2 FQNEAQ (reference sequence). V dropped 5 bases and J dropped 0 bases, with 7 bases sitting between them. The length of the CDR3 is 13 residues. DNA of the CDR3: TGTGCCAGCAGCCGGTGGATGAACACTGAAGCTTTCTTT. It specifies CASSRWMNTEAFF. Complete variable domain (other parts from reference TRBV7-9 and TRBJ1-1): DTGVSQNPRHKITKRGQNVTFRCDPISEHNRLYWYRQTLGQGPEFLTYFQNEAQLEKSRLLSDRFSAERPKGSFSTLEIQRTEQGDSAMYLCASSRWMNTEAFFGQGTRLTVV.

Regarding this clonotype: Given a much more abundant clone one base away, this may be a read error. The chain carries TRBV5-5 and TRBJ1-1; no reliable D call. The CDR3 totals 12 residues. The V gene's germline CDR1 is SGHKS and CDR2 YYEKEE (reference sequence). CDR3 in DNA: TGTGCCAGAAGCTTGGGGAGACTGGAGGATTTCTTT. It yields the protein CARSLGRLEDFF.

CDR3 sequence: CASSAGQSNTEAFF. For the CDR3, the DNA is TGCGCCAGCAGCGCGGGACAGTCGAACACTGAAGCTTTCTTT. The chain is built from TRBV5-1 and TRBJ1-1; 7 nucleotides line up with TRBD1. The CDR3 runs 14 residues. The V gene end was trimmed by 4 bases and the J gene end by 1 base; junction bases not matched to a gene: 4. Germline V lookup: CDR1 SGHRS, CDR2 YFSETQ. The full variable domain, its missing parts supplied by reference TRBV5-1 and TRBJ1-1, is KAGVTQTPRYLIKTRGQQVTLSCSPISGHRSVSWYQQTPGQGLQFLFEYFSETQRNKGNFPGRFSGRQFSNSRSEMNVSTLELGDSALYLCASSAGQSNTEAFFGQGTRLTVV.

The chain has TRBV7-9 and TRBJ2-3; maybe TRBD1 (6 bases). The CDR3 totals 14 residues. Trimming shortened V by 2 bases and J by 4 bases, and 10 bases separated the two germline ends. Per germline, CDR1 SEHNR and CDR2 FQNEAQ (reference sequence). The CDR3 region is CASSLTTGPDTQYF. In DNA form, the CDR3 reads TGTGCCAGCAGCTTAACCACAGGGCCAGATACGCAGTATTTT.

This clonotype was detected only a few times. The V and J genes are TRBV27 and TRBJ2-7, with 8 bases identical to TRBD1. Germline V gene data show CDR1 as MNHEY and CDR2 as SMNVEV (reference sequence). The CDR3 extends over 17 amino acids. Trimming at V came to 7 bases and at J to 2 bases, leaving 16 bases not matched to a gene. The CDR3 DNA follows: TGTGCCAGCACCTTCTTTCCGTCCGACAGGGGCCCCTACGAGCAGTACTTC. It codes for CASTFFPSDRGPYEQYF.

The rearrangement uses TRBV7-9 and TRBJ1-1, with a possible D match to TRBD1 (6 bases). The CDR3 totals 14 residues. CDR1 is SEHNR, CDR2 FQNEAQ, per germline (reference sequence). The germline V and J ends were trimmed by 0 bases and 2 bases, with 7 bases remaining between them. In DNA, the CDR3 is TGTGCCAGCAGCTTAGCCAGGGGAAACACTGAAGCTTTCTTT. Translating gives CASSLARGNTEAFF. Drawing the rest from reference TRBV7-9 and TRBJ1-1, the complete variable domain is DTGVSQNPRHKITKRGQNVTFRCDPISEHNRLYWYRQTLGQGPEFLTYFQNEAQLEKSRLLSDRFSAERPKGSFSTLEIQRTEQGDSAMYLCASSLARGNTEAFFGQGTRLTVV.

The sample holds many counts of this clonotype. V usage is TRBV4-3 and J usage is TRBJ1-6; the D gene is possibly TRBD1 (5 bases). The V and J ends lost 1 base and 10 bases respectively, with 14 bases between them. Germline-derived CDR1 and CDR2 are LGHNA and YSLEER. This CDR3 comprises 15 residues. The CDR3 region has the DNA TGCGCCAGCAGCCAAGGCAGGGAGGGAGGGTCACCCCTCCACTTT. This translates into CASSQGREGGSPLHF.

With regard to this clonotype: Possible read error: a much larger clone is one base away. The rearrangement uses TRBV6-1 and TRBJ2-5; TRBD1 might be the D (7 bases). The CDR3 is made up of 16 amino acids. V shed 6 bases and J shed 1 base, with 18 bases lying between them. Germline V CDR1 and CDR2: MNHNS, SASEGT. As DNA, the CDR3 is TGTGCCAGCAGACTATCTACAGGGGACTTCCAAGAGACCCAGTACTTC. This translates into CASRLSTGDFQETQYF.

This clonotype was counted only a few times. The chain is built from TRBV4-2 and TRBJ2-4; 11 positions agree with TRBD2. J was trimmed by 6 bases and V by 4 bases; bases with no gene match: 5. CDR3 length: 15 amino acids. CDR1 is LGHNA and CDR2 is YNFKEQ in the germline V gene. The CDR3 region is CASSPYGLAGNIQYF. The CDR3 DNA reads TGTGCCAGCAGCCCTTACGGACTAGCGGGAAACATTCAGTACTTC.

This sequence joins TRBV19 and TRBJ2-4; TRBD1 might be the D (5 bases). The V end was cut by 1 base, the J end by 5 bases, with 9 bases between. This CDR3 region has 14 residues. Germline V gene data show CDR1 as LNHDA and CDR2 as SQIVND (reference sequence). The CDR3 coding sequence is TGTGCCAGTAGTATAGTAGGGGCCGAAAACATTCAGTACTTC. Its protein is CASSIVGAENIQYF.

The genes are TRBV28 and TRBJ2-7; 11 positions agree with TRBD2. The CDR3 is 17 residues long. Germline loops: CDR1 MDHEN, CDR2 SYDVKM. The trim removed 2 bases at V and 2 bases at J, leaving 8 bases unmatched. The CDR3 DNA reads as TGTGCCAGCAGTTTAACTAGCGGGAGATCCTCTACCTACGAGCAGTACTTC. The encoded protein is CASSLTSGRSSTYEQYF.